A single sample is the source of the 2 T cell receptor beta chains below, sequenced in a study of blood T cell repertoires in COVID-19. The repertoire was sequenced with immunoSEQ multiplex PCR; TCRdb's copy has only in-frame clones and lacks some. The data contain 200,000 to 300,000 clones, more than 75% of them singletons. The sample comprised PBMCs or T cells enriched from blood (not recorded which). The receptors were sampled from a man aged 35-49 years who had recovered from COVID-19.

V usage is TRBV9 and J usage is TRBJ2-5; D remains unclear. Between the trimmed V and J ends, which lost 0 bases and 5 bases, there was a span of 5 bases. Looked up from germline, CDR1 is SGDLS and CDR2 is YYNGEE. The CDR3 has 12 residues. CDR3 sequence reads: CASSVVGETQYF. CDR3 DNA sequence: TGTGCCAGCAGCGTAGTCGGGGAGACCCAGTACTTC.

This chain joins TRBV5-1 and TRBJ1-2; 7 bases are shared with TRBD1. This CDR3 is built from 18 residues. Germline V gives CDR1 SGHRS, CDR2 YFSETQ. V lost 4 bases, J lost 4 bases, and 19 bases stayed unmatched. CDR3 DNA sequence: TGCGCCAGCAGCCGTCAAGGGGGCGCGTTGGGTACGAGCTATGGCTACACCTTC. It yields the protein CASSRQGGALGTSYGYTF. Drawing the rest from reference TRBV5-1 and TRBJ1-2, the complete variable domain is KAGVTQTPRYLIKTRGQQVTLSCSPISGHRSVSWYQQTPGQGLQFLFEYFSETQRNKGNFPGRFSGRQFSNSRSEMNVSTLELGDSALYLCASSRQGGALGTSYGYTFGSGTRLTVV.